A selection of T cell receptor beta chains follows, all from one sample in a study of blood T cell repertoires in COVID-19. This table comes from immunoSEQ multiplex PCR, and its TCRdb copy is limited to in-frame clones, with some not included. Seen here are under 200,000 clones, about 82% observed once, and the top ten hold approximately 7%. The sample taken for sequencing was peripheral blood. These receptors came from a man aged 70-80 years with active or convalescent COVID-19. Both conserved end residues are part of each CDR3. A D gene is named only where the DNA matches it firmly. Expanded clones get a size class; other rows say once, few or many, or leave the size out.

v_call: TRBV7-2
d_call: NA
clone_size: NA
j_call: TRBJ1-2
cdr3_aa: CASSPPGNYGYTF
cdr3_nt: TGTGCCAGCAGCCCACCAGGAAACTATGGCTACACCTTC

v_call: TRBV30
d_call: NA
clone_size: NA
j_call: TRBJ1-4
cdr3_aa: CAWRRQGSEKLFF
cdr3_nt: TGTGCCTGGAGGAGGCAGGGGAGTGAAAAACTGTTTTTT

v_call: TRBV5-1
d_call: NA
clone_size: NA
j_call: TRBJ1-2
cdr3_aa: CASSLVSGSPDGYTF
cdr3_nt: TGCGCCAGCAGCTTGGTATCCGGGTCACCGGATGGCTACACCTTC

v_call: TRBV5-8
d_call: TRBD1
clone_size: few
j_call: TRBJ2-3
cdr3_aa: CASSPGQDTDTQYF
cdr3_nt: TGTGCCAGCAGCCCGGGACAGGACACAGATACGCAGTATTTT

v_call: TRBV11-3
d_call: NA
clone_size: NA
j_call: TRBJ1-1
cdr3_aa: CASSLPGGTEAFF
cdr3_nt: TGTGCCAGCAGCTTACCAGGTGGCACTGAAGCTTTCTTT

v_call: TRBV2
d_call: NA
clone_size: once
j_call: TRBJ2-1
cdr3_aa: CASSTGVGYNEQFF
cdr3_nt: TGTGCCAGCAGTACGGGTGTAGGATACAATGAGCAGTTCTTC

v_call: TRBV12-5
d_call: NA
clone_size: NA
j_call: TRBJ2-2
cdr3_aa: CASAPGLSNTGELFF
cdr3_nt: TGTGCTAGTGCCCCAGGGCTGTCCAACACCGGGGAGCTGTTTTTT

v_call: TRBV2
d_call: NA
clone_size: NA
j_call: TRBJ1-2
cdr3_aa: CASSEARGGGYGYTF
cdr3_nt: TGTGCCAGCAGTGAAGCTAGGGGGGGCGGGTATGGCTACACCTTC

v_call: TRBV4-1
d_call: NA
clone_size: NA
j_call: TRBJ2-5
cdr3_aa: CASSQAHQGTLAAQYF
cdr3_nt: TGCGCCAGCAGCCAAGCCCATCAGGGGACCCTCGCGGCCCAGTACTTC

v_call: TRBV5-8
d_call: NA
clone_size: NA
j_call: TRBJ1-5
cdr3_aa: CASSQEQGNMNQPQHF
cdr3_nt: TGTGCCAGCAGCCAAGAACAGGGAAACATGAATCAGCCCCAGCATTTT

v_call: TRBV14
d_call: TRBD2
clone_size: few
j_call: TRBJ2-7
cdr3_aa: CASSQPGRGTSGVYEQYF
cdr3_nt: TGTGCCAGCAGCCAACCCGGGAGGGGGACTAGCGGTGTCTACGAGCAGTACTTC

v_call: TRBV5-1
d_call: TRBD1
clone_size: NA
j_call: TRBJ2-3
cdr3_aa: CASSDGTGTVTQYF
cdr3_nt: TGCGCCAGCAGCGACGGGACAGGGACCGTTACGCAGTATTTT

v_call: TRBV6-5
d_call: NA
clone_size: few
j_call: TRBJ1-6
cdr3_aa: CASWRSYNSPLHF
cdr3_nt: TGTGCCAGTTGGAGGAGCTATAATTCACCCCTCCACTTT

v_call: TRBV6-1
d_call: NA
clone_size: NA
j_call: TRBJ2-7
cdr3_aa: CASSEVGCVGPPCEQYF
cdr3_nt: TGTGCCAGCAGTGAAGTGGGCTGTGTGGGGCCCCCCTGCGAGCAGTACTTC

v_call: TRBV21-1
d_call: NA
clone_size: NA
j_call: TRBJ1-1
cdr3_aa: CAKTGPNTEAFF
cdr3_nt: TGTGCCAAGACAGGACCGAACACTGAAGCTTTCTTT

v_call: TRBV27
d_call: NA
clone_size: NA
j_call: TRBJ2-7
cdr3_aa: CASSSGLLSYEQYF
cdr3_nt: TGTGCCAGCAGTTCGGGTCTCCTCTCCTACGAGCAGTACTTC

v_call: TRBV20-1
d_call: NA
clone_size: few
j_call: TRBJ1-2
cdr3_aa: CSAPGDYGYTF
cdr3_nt: TGCAGTGCGCCGGGGGACTATGGCTACACCTTC

v_call: TRBV6-2/TRBV6-3
d_call: NA
clone_size: NA
j_call: TRBJ1-2
cdr3_aa: CASSYEVWYGYTF
cdr3_nt: TGTGCCAGCAGTTACGAGGTCTGGTATGGCTACACCTTC

v_call: TRBV7-2
d_call: TRBD1
clone_size: NA
j_call: TRBJ1-2
cdr3_aa: CASSHPTGERGYTF
cdr3_nt: TGTGCCAGCAGCCACCCGACAGGGGAAAGGGGCTACACCTTC

v_call: TRBV2
d_call: NA
clone_size: NA
j_call: TRBJ1-3
cdr3_aa: CASTRTSGNTIYF
cdr3_nt: TGTGCCAGCACGAGGACATCCGGAAACACCATATATTTT

v_call: TRBV28
d_call: TRBD1
clone_size: NA
j_call: TRBJ1-6
cdr3_aa: CASSQYLTGERGIISPLHF
cdr3_nt: TGTGCCAGCAGTCAGTACCTAACAGGGGAGAGGGGGATTATTTCACCCCTCCACTTT

v_call: TRBV5-1
d_call: NA
clone_size: NA
j_call: TRBJ2-3
cdr3_aa: CASSPRGSQYNTDTQYF
cdr3_nt: TGCGCCAGCAGCCCTAGGGGCAGCCAATACAACACAGATACGCAGTATTTT

v_call: TRBV6-2/TRBV6-3
d_call: NA
clone_size: NA
j_call: TRBJ2-2
cdr3_aa: CASSWRWSGELFF
cdr3_nt: TGTGCCAGCAGTTGGAGGTGGTCCGGGGAGCTGTTTTTT

v_call: TRBV4-3
d_call: NA
clone_size: NA
j_call: TRBJ1-3
cdr3_aa: CASSQTTGTGNTIYF
cdr3_nt: TGCGCCAGCAGCCAAACCACAGGGACTGGAAACACCATATATTTT

v_call: TRBV6-5
d_call: NA
clone_size: few
j_call: TRBJ1-6
cdr3_aa: CASTRQNNSPLHF
cdr3_nt: TGTGCCAGCACGAGACAGAATAATTCACCCCTCCACTTT

v_call: TRBV7-8
d_call: NA
clone_size: NA
j_call: TRBJ1-2
cdr3_aa: CASSFGQKDRYTF
cdr3_nt: TGTGCCAGCAGCTTCGGACAGAAGGATCGCTACACCTTC

v_call: TRBV7-9
d_call: NA
clone_size: NA
j_call: TRBJ1-1
cdr3_aa: CASSLITANTEAFF
cdr3_nt: TGTGCCAGCAGCTTAATCACAGCGAACACTGAAGCTTTCTTT

v_call: TRBV6-2/TRBV6-3
d_call: NA
clone_size: NA
j_call: TRBJ2-5
cdr3_aa: CASSYLGRWETQYF
cdr3_nt: TGTGCCAGCAGTTATTTAGGGAGGTGGGAGACCCAGTACTTC

v_call: TRBV28
d_call: NA
clone_size: NA
j_call: TRBJ2-7
cdr3_aa: CASSRQAFEQYF
cdr3_nt: TGTGCCAGCAGTCGCCAGGCGTTCGAGCAGTACTTC

v_call: TRBV7-3
d_call: TRBD2
clone_size: NA
j_call: TRBJ2-1
cdr3_aa: CASSQLAGGYNEQFF
cdr3_nt: TGTGCCAGCAGCCAACTAGCGGGGGGCTACAATGAGCAGTTCTTC

v_call: TRBV19
d_call: TRBD1
clone_size: NA
j_call: TRBJ1-5
cdr3_aa: CASSIGGTGQPQHF
cdr3_nt: TGTGCCAGTAGTATAGGAGGGACAGGTCAGCCCCAGCATTTT

v_call: TRBV7-9
d_call: NA
clone_size: few
j_call: TRBJ1-1
cdr3_aa: CASSTGFDTEAFF
cdr3_nt: TGTGCCAGCAGCACAGGCTTCGACACTGAAGCTTTCTTT

v_call: TRBV7-8
d_call: TRBD2
clone_size: NA
j_call: TRBJ2-1
cdr3_aa: CASSRLAVFGGEQFF
cdr3_nt: TGTGCCAGCAGCCGACTAGCGGTCTTCGGTGGGGAGCAGTTCTTC

v_call: TRBV3-1/TRBV3-2
d_call: NA
clone_size: NA
j_call: TRBJ1-2
cdr3_aa: CASSFRQATRRGYTF
cdr3_nt: TGTGCCAGCAGCTTCCGACAGGCCACCCGCCGGGGCTACACCTTC

v_call: TRBV7-7
d_call: NA
clone_size: NA
j_call: TRBJ2-5
cdr3_aa: CASSSGLNSQETQYF
cdr3_nt: TGTGCTAGCAGCTCCGGGTTGAATAGCCAAGAGACCCAGTACTTC

v_call: TRBV7-9
d_call: NA
clone_size: NA
j_call: TRBJ1-4
cdr3_aa: CASSLGGSNEKLFF
cdr3_nt: TGTGCCAGCAGCTTAGGAGGCTCGAATGAAAAACTGTTTTTT

v_call: TRBV2
d_call: NA
clone_size: NA
j_call: TRBJ2-7
cdr3_aa: CASNSRGTEQYF
cdr3_nt: TGTGCCAGCAACTCTAGGGGGACCGAGCAGTACTTC

v_call: TRBV5-3
d_call: TRBD1
clone_size: NA
j_call: TRBJ1-6
cdr3_aa: CARSRRGPGRLNSPLHF
cdr3_nt: TGTGCCAGAAGCCGTAGGGGGCCTGGACGGCTAAATTCACCCCTCCACTTT

v_call: TRBV19
d_call: NA
clone_size: NA
j_call: TRBJ2-6
cdr3_aa: CASKVGAGANVLTF
cdr3_nt: TGTGCCAGTAAGGTAGGGGCTGGGGCCAACGTCCTGACTTTC

v_call: TRBV6-5
d_call: NA
clone_size: few
j_call: TRBJ1-2
cdr3_aa: CASRKYRDYGYTF
cdr3_nt: TGTGCCAGCAGAAAATACAGGGACTATGGCTACACCTTC

v_call: TRBV4-1
d_call: TRBD1
clone_size: many
j_call: TRBJ2-3
cdr3_aa: CASSPLGTGPQYF
cdr3_nt: TGCGCCAGCAGTCCTCTCGGGACAGGACCGCAGTATTTT

v_call: TRBV7-9
d_call: NA
clone_size: few
j_call: TRBJ2-2
cdr3_aa: CASSPRLESNTGELFF
cdr3_nt: TGTGCCAGCAGCCCGCGCCTAGAATCGAACACCGGGGAGCTGTTTTTT

v_call: TRBV29-1
d_call: NA
clone_size: NA
j_call: TRBJ1-1
cdr3_aa: CSVLSRAGDKAEAFF
cdr3_nt: TGCAGCGTTCTTTCTAGGGCAGGGGATAAGGCTGAAGCTTTCTTT

v_call: TRBV19
d_call: NA
clone_size: NA
j_call: TRBJ1-1
cdr3_aa: CASRSGGMNTEAFF
cdr3_nt: TGTGCCAGTAGATCGGGGGGCATGAACACTGAAGCTTTCTTT

v_call: TRBV7-9
d_call: NA
clone_size: NA
j_call: TRBJ1-1
cdr3_aa: CASSRSGSEGEAFF
cdr3_nt: TGTGCCAGCAGCCGATCAGGGTCCGAAGGTGAAGCTTTCTTT

v_call: TRBV9
d_call: TRBD2
clone_size: NA
j_call: TRBJ2-7
cdr3_aa: CASSVAWGGGYEQYF
cdr3_nt: TGTGCCAGCAGCGTAGCTTGGGGCGGGGGCTACGAGCAGTACTTC

v_call: TRBV7-2
d_call: NA
clone_size: NA
j_call: TRBJ1-4
cdr3_aa: CASSQANEKLFF
cdr3_nt: TGTGCCAGCAGCCAAGCAAATGAAAAACTGTTTTTT